A selection of T cell receptor beta chains follows, all from one sample in a study of cytomegalovirus exposure and HLA in healthy donors. The protocol was immunoSEQ multiplex PCR, while the TCRdb copy is restricted to in-frame clones and leaves out a portion. The sample has tens of thousands of clones. The sequenced sample consisted of PBMCs. These receptors all come from a man aged 50 to 59 in good health and CMV-seropositive. The CDR3 runs from the conserved cysteine through the conserved F or W. A D gene is named only where the DNA matches it firmly.

>TRBV4-3|TRBD2|TRBJ2-7|16
CASSPPDLAGVREQYF
TGCGCCAGCAGCCCGCCCGACCTAGCGGGAGTCCGCGAGCAGTACTTC
>TRBV5-6|NA|TRBJ2-1|16
CASSFLVSGSYNEQFF
TGTGCCAGCAGCTTTTTGGTATCGGGCTCCTACAATGAGCAGTTCTTC
>TRBV6-6|TRBD1|TRBJ1-5|15
CASSKGTDSNQPQHF
TGTGCCAGCAGCAAAGGGACAGATAGCAATCAGCCCCAGCATTTT
>TRBV6-5|NA|TRBJ2-1|15
CASSYLRGSYNEQFF
TGTGCCAGCAGTTACCTCCGCGGCTCCTACAATGAGCAGTTCTTC
>TRBV27|NA|TRBJ2-7|15
CASSPRLDTSYEQYF
TGTGCCAGCAGTCCGAGACTAGACACCTCCTACGAGCAGTACTTC
>TRBV10-3|NA|TRBJ1-4|14
CAISERQDNEKLFF
TGTGCCATCAGTGAACGGCAGGATAATGAAAAACTGTTTTTT
>TRBV11-2|NA|TRBJ2-7|17
CASSLVHNPYEGGQQYF
TGTGCCAGCAGCTTAGTCCATAATCCTTACGAGGGAGGACAGCAGTACTTC
>TRBV7-2|NA|TRBJ2-3|12
CASSLESGTQYF
TGTGCCAGCAGCTTAGAGTCGGGGACGCAGTATTTT
>TRBV7-7|NA|TRBJ2-1|13
CASSLGEAHEQFF
TGTGCTAGCAGCTTAGGAGAGGCCCATGAGCAGTTCTTC
>TRBV7-2|NA|TRBJ1-5|13
CASSPREGLAQHF
TGTGCCAGCAGCCCCCGGGAGGGCCTGGCCCAGCATTTT
>TRBV2|NA|TRBJ2-7|13
CASSFSVSYEQYF
TGTGCCAGCAGTTTCAGCGTCTCCTACGAGCAGTACTTC
>TRBV5-1|NA|TRBJ1-1|15
CASSLGPSRNTEAFF
TGCGCCAGCAGCCTGGGTCCTAGTAGGAACACTGAAGCTTTCTTT
>TRBV4-1|NA|TRBJ2-1|15
CASSQGTYALDEQFF
TGCGCCAGCAGCCAAGGGACTTACGCCTTGGATGAGCAGTTCTTC
>TRBV13|TRBD1|TRBJ1-1|16
CASSVVTGTANTEAFF
TGTGCCAGCAGCGTAGTCACCGGGACAGCGAACACTGAAGCTTTCTTT
>TRBV7-2|NA|TRBJ1-5|14
CASSLRKGGQPQHF
TGTGCCAGCAGCCTAAGGAAGGGAGGCCAGCCCCAGCATTTT
>TRBV2|NA|TRBJ2-5|15
CASSEATGTQETQYF
TGTGCCAGCAGTGAAGCCACAGGGACGCAAGAGACCCAGTACTTC
>TRBV5-1|NA|TRBJ2-1|15
CASSPLLGSYNEQFF
TGCGCCAGCAGCCCCTTACTCGGCTCCTACAATGAGCAGTTCTTC
>TRBV9|NA|TRBJ2-6|15
CASSVASRGANVLTF
TGTGCCAGCAGCGTAGCGTCGCGTGGGGCCAACGTCCTGACTTTC
>TRBV19|TRBD2|TRBJ2-5|17
CASSIGWTSGSQETQYF
TGTGCCAGTAGTATTGGATGGACTAGCGGGAGTCAAGAGACCCAGTACTTC
>TRBV19|NA|TRBJ1-5|15
CASMGGGNNNQPQHF
TGTGCCAGTATGGGGGGTGGGAATAACAATCAGCCCCAGCATTTT
>TRBV5-1|NA|TRBJ2-5|13
CASSLGAGETQYF
TGCGCCAGCAGCTTAGGAGCGGGAGAGACCCAGTACTTC
>TRBV19|TRBD2|TRBJ2-7|15
CASTLQWAGGSEQYF
TGTGCCAGTACCCTCCAGTGGGCGGGAGGTTCCGAGCAGTACTTC
>TRBV9|NA|TRBJ2-1|15
CASSPWGDTNNEQFF
TGTGCCAGCAGCCCCTGGGGCGATACTAACAATGAGCAGTTCTTC
>TRBV7-9|NA|TRBJ2-5|13
CASRESSRFTQYF
TGTGCCAGCCGCGAATCCTCTAGGTTCACCCAGTACTTC
>TRBV30|TRBD1|TRBJ2-2|15
CAWSVQDRFTGELFF
TGTGCCTGGAGTGTACAGGACAGGTTCACCGGGGAGCTGTTTTTT
>TRBV19|NA|TRBJ1-5|15
CASSIWSVSNQPQHF
TGTGCCAGTAGTATTTGGTCAGTCAGCAATCAGCCCCAGCATTTT
>TRBV5-1|TRBD2|TRBJ2-3|14
CASSPGTNTDTQYF
TGCGCCAGCAGCCCTGGGACTAACACAGATACGCAGTATTTT
>TRBV9|NA|TRBJ2-1|13
CASSHGRSNEQFF
TGTGCCAGCAGCCACGGGAGAAGCAATGAGCAGTTCTTC
>TRBV21-1|NA|TRBJ2-7|16
CASSSPQTRVAYEQYF
TGTGCCAGCAGCTCCCCCCAAACCCGGGTGGCCTACGAGCAGTACTTC
>TRBV11-3|NA|TRBJ1-2|16
CASSLGDLAGSDGYTF
TGTGCCAGCAGCTTAGGGGATCTGGCGGGGTCGGATGGCTACACCTTC
>TRBV7-9|NA|TRBJ1-1|11
CASSSYTEAFF
TGTGCCAGCAGCTCTTACACTGAAGCTTTCTTT
>TRBV7-6|TRBD1|TRBJ2-7|14
CASSQGTGSYEQYF
TGTGCCAGCAGCCAGGGGACAGGATCCTACGAGCAGTACTTC
>TRBV10-3|TRBD1|TRBJ1-4|17
CAISESTGRRTNEKLFF
TGTGCCATCAGTGAGTCGACAGGGCGGCGAACTAATGAAAAACTGTTTTTT
>TRBV15|NA|TRBJ2-3|13
CATSREPGATQYF
TGTGCCACCAGCAGAGAACCAGGGGCTACGCAGTATTTT
>TRBV18|NA|TRBJ1-4|16
CASSPNRVATNEKLFF
TGTGCCAGCTCACCGAACAGGGTAGCAACTAATGAAAAACTGTTTTTT
>TRBV7-2|NA|TRBJ1-5|13
CASSTQMDQPQHF
TGTGCCAGCAGCACCCAGATGGATCAGCCCCAGCATTTT
>TRBV10-3|NA|TRBJ1-1|13
CASRGELNTEAFF
TGTGCCTCCAGGGGTGAGTTGAACACTGAAGCTTTCTTT
>TRBV10-3|TRBD2|TRBJ2-3|17
CATSSSGRALVTDTQYF
TGTGCCACCAGCTCTAGCGGGAGGGCCCTAGTGACAGATACGCAGTATTTT
>TRBV30|TRBD2|TRBJ2-1|15
CAWSVRGLGRNEQFF
TGTGCCTGGAGTGTACGCGGACTAGGGAGGAATGAGCAGTTCTTC
>TRBV6-5|NA|TRBJ2-1|11
CASSQDNEQFF
TGTGCCAGCAGCCAGGACAATGAGCAGTTCTTC
>TRBV29-1|TRBD1|TRBJ2-2|14
CSVAGHRGTGELFF
TGCAGCGTTGCGGGTCACAGGGGGACCGGGGAGCTGTTTTTT
>TRBV5-6|NA|TRBJ2-1|14
CASSLGHLYNEQFF
TGTGCCAGCAGCCTCGGACACCTCTACAATGAGCAGTTCTTC
>TRBV4-2|NA|TRBJ2-7|15
CASSQLDESSHEQYF
TGTGCCAGCAGCCAACTAGACGAATCTTCCCACGAGCAGTACTTC
>TRBV15|NA|TRBJ2-5|18
CATSRDFPGQRDQETQYF
TGTGCCACCAGCAGAGATTTTCCGGGACAACGGGACCAAGAGACCCAGTACTTC
>TRBV10-2|TRBD1|TRBJ1-5|14
CASTPQTGVQPQHF
TGCGCCAGCACGCCTCAGACAGGGGTTCAGCCCCAGCATTTT
>TRBV9|TRBD1|TRBJ2-2|13
CASGTGVGGELFF
TGTGCCAGCGGGACAGGGGTCGGCGGGGAGCTGTTTTTT
>TRBV10-1|TRBD1|TRBJ2-7|14
CASRGGTGDIEQYF
TGCGCCAGCAGGGGGGGGACAGGGGACATCGAGCAGTACTTC
>TRBV6-5|NA|TRBJ2-5|13
CASSYFAGETQYF
TGTGCCAGCAGTTACTTCGCGGGGGAGACCCAGTACTTC